Sequencing of this T cell receptor beta chain was carried out in a study of blood T cell repertoires in COVID-19. CDR3 length: 14 residues. Trimming cost V 5 bases and J 4 bases; bases outside gene matches: 5. From germline, CDR1 is WSHSY and CDR2 SAAADI. The method was immunoSEQ multiplex PCR; TCRdb's version includes in-frame clones alone and lacks a portion of them. Among 350,000 to 450,000 clones, roughly 90% were seen once, and the ten largest hold over 0.7%. The sequence was obtained from a middle-aged woman who had been exposed to COVID-19. Sequencing was carried out using PBMCs or T cells enriched from blood (not recorded which). The V gene is TRBV10-2, the J gene TRBJ2-3; TRBD2 agrees at 8 bases. DNA of the CDR3: TGCGCCAGCAGTCCGGGGGGGCCAGCAGATACGCAGTATTTT. Residues: CASSPGGPADTQYF.